One sample yielded the 18 T cell receptor beta chains listed below, sequenced in a study of blood T cell repertoires in COVID-19. Clones were read by immunoSEQ multiplex PCR, and TCRdb kept only the in-frame ones, dropping some. Here the sample spans some 160,000 clones, around 90% being singletons. Sequenced: peripheral blood. These receptors were obtained from a woman older than 75 with COVID-19, enrolled during active disease.

This chain connects TRBV7-2 to TRBJ2-3; tentative D call: TRBD1 (5 bases). The V end was cut by 3 bases, the J end by 3 bases, with 10 bases between. The CDR3 runs to 14 residues. Germline-derived CDR1 and CDR2 are SGHTA and FQGNSA. The CDR3 protein is CASSLDRQTDTQYF. Written as DNA, the CDR3 is TGTGCCAGCAGCTTGGATCGACAGACAGATACGCAGTATTTT.

The chain carries TRBV24-1 and TRBJ2-2; D may be TRBD1 (6 bases). V lost 4 bases and J lost 6, with 11 bases in between. Per germline, CDR1 KGHDR and CDR2 SFDVKD. The CDR3 extends over 14 amino acids. This chain's CDR3 is CATSDRGRAGELFF. CDR3 bases: TGTGCCACCAGTGACAGGGGACGGGCCGGGGAGCTGTTTTTT.

The J gene is TRBJ1-2, the V gene TRBV7-9; 9 bases fit TRBD1. Germline assignment: CDR1 SEHNR and CDR2 FQNEAQ (reference sequence). The CDR3 totals 15 residues. After removal of 7 bases from V and 4 bases from J, the junction contained 10 bases not matched to a gene. This CDR3 reads CASTNPGTGTYGYTF. The CDR3 DNA sequence: TGTGCCAGCACCAACCCCGGGACAGGGACCTATGGCTACACCTTC.

The chain has TRBV28 and TRBJ2-7; D possibly corresponds to TRBD2 (5 bases). This CDR3 is 14 amino acids long. Per the germline V gene, CDR1 is MDHEN and CDR2 is SYDVKM. The V gene lost 7 bases and the J gene lost 0 bases, with 13 bases spanning the gap. The CDR3 region is CASNTRVYSYEQYF. The CDR3 region has the DNA TGTGCCAGCAATACGCGGGTCTACTCCTACGAGCAGTACTTC.

This clone was detected only a few times. The rearrangement links TRBV9 to TRBJ2-7; possible D gene TRBD2, 6 bases. This CDR3 is built from 16 residues. Germline V gene sequence: CDR1 SGDLS, CDR2 YYNGEE. Trimming stripped 0 bases from V and 7 bases from J, with 20 bases between. The DNA for the CDR3 is TGTGCCAGCAGCGTAGGAGTTGGCGGGAAGGGAAAGGAGCAGTACTTC. Its translation is CASSVGVGGKGKEQYF.

V is TRBV7-6 and J is TRBJ2-1; 10 bases agree with TRBD2. Germline assignment: CDR1 SGHVS and CDR2 FNYEAQ. CDR3 length: 16 amino acids. With V trimmed by 5 bases and J by 2 bases, 6 bases remained unmatched. The CDR3 loop is CASSPPTSGAYNEQFF. The CDR3 DNA sequence: TGTGCCAGCAGCCCCCCCACTAGCGGGGCCTACAATGAGCAGTTCTTC.

The V gene is TRBV7-2, the J gene TRBJ1-3, with unresolved D. This CDR3 has 16 residues. Trimming removed 1 base at V and 4 bases at J, with 14 bases between. Germline V gene data show CDR1 as SGHTA and CDR2 as FQGNSA. The CDR3 sequence: CASSLGYRVSGNTIYF. CDR3 coding DNA: TGTGCCAGCAGCTTAGGCTACCGAGTCTCGGGAAACACCATATATTTT.

In its sample, this clone was seen once. This rearrangement joins TRBV7-6 to TRBJ2-2; 10 bases align to TRBD2. The J segment lost 7 bases and the V segment lost 2 bases, leaving 10 bases of the junction unmatched. From germline, CDR1 is SGHVS and CDR2 FNYEAQ. This CDR3 is 17 amino acids long. CDR3 DNA sequence: TGTGCCAGCAGCTTAAGACCGGCTAGCGGGAGCGTCGGGGAGCTGTTTTTT. Amino acid sequence: CASSLRPASGSVGELFF.

This chain uses TRBV6-1 with TRBJ2-3; 14 bases align to TRBD2. In germline, CDR1 is MNHNS, CDR2 SASEGT. The CDR3 consists of 16 residues. The V gene end was trimmed by 2 bases and the J gene end by 7 bases; junction bases not matched to a gene: 5. CDR3 sequence reads: CASSESGTSGRHTQYF. The CDR3 DNA sequence: TGTGCCAGCAGTGAATCAGGGACTAGCGGGAGACATACGCAGTATTTT.

The V gene is TRBV3-1 (or the pseudogene TRBV3-2), the J gene TRBJ2-1; 9 positions agree with TRBD2. The V gene end was trimmed by 2 bases and the J gene end by 6 bases; junction bases not matched to a gene: 5. In germline, CDR1 is LGHDT, CDR2 YNNKEL (reference sequence). The CDR3 is made up of 15 amino acids. The CDR3 nucleotides are TGTGCCAGCAGCCAAATCAGCGGGGGGCCCAATGAGCAGTTCTTC. Amino acid sequence: CASSQISGGPNEQFF.

V and J are TRBV4-3 and TRBJ2-7, with 8 bases matching TRBD2. This CDR3 has 15 residues. J gave up 4 bases and V 0 bases, and 5 bases lay outside the gene matches. The germline V gene has CDR1 LGHNA and CDR2 YSLEER. The CDR3 coding sequence is TGCGCCAGCAGCCAAGATGGGACTAGGACATACGAGCAGTACTTC. Amino acid sequence: CASSQDGTRTYEQYF.

This CDR3 is CASSTTGKSNYGYTF. The CDR3 coding sequence is TGTGCCAGTAGTACGACAGGGAAGTCTAACTATGGCTACACCTTC. V and J are TRBV19 and TRBJ1-2, with TRBD1 identical over 7 bases. With V trimmed by 4 bases and J by 0 bases, 5 bases remained unmatched. In germline, CDR1 is LNHDA, CDR2 SQIVND (reference sequence). The CDR3 is 15 amino acids.

The chain employs TRBV27 and TRBJ2-7; 8 positions agree with TRBD1. After removal of 4 bases from V and 6 bases from J, the junction contained 11 bases not matched to a gene. Germline CDR1 is MNHEY and CDR2 is SMNVEV (reference sequence). This CDR3 comprises 15 residues. The CDR3 nucleotides are TGTGCCAGCAGTTCCTCCGGGACAGGTTGGTCCGAGCAGTACTTC. Its translation: CASSSSGTGWSEQYF.

The gene calls are TRBV9 and TRBJ1-4; TRBD1 aligns across 10 bases. This CDR3 spans 15 amino acids. The germline V gene encodes CDR1 SGDLS and CDR2 YYNGEE. The J segment lost 10 bases and the V segment lost 4 bases, leaving 10 bases of the junction unmatched. CDR3 in DNA: TGTGCCAGCAGCCCCCCAGGGGACAGGGGAAGAAAACTGTTTTTT. This gives the protein CASSPPGDRGRKLFF.

The chain is built from TRBV29-1 and TRBJ1-5; D gene uncertain. The CDR3 runs to 13 residues. CDR1 and CDR2 from the germline V gene are SQVTM and ANQGSEA. Deletions cut 0 bases from V and 7 bases from J, with 10 bases between. CDR3: CSVEDTRGQPQHF. As DNA, the CDR3 is TGCAGCGTTGAAGATACCCGCGGGCAGCCCCAGCATTTT.

This clone was detected only once. The chain is built from TRBV4-2 and TRBJ1-5; D unresolved. Germline CDR1 is LGHNA and CDR2 is YNFKEQ. Deletions cut 1 base from V and 6 bases from J, with 13 bases between. The CDR3 loop spans 15 amino acids. DNA for the CDR3: TGTGCCAGCAGCCAAGCGGCGGTGCCGGTTCAGCCCCAGCATTTT. Residues: CASSQAAVPVQPQHF.

The chain links TRBV4-2 to TRBJ2-1; TRBD1 might be the D (6 bases). The V end was cut by 0 bases, the J end by 8 bases, with 23 bases between. CDR3 length: 18 amino acids. Germline CDR1 is LGHNA and CDR2 is YNFKEQ. The DNA for the CDR3 is TGTGCCAGCAGCCAAGAAATCATTACAGGGTCTAGTTTTGATGAGCAGTTCTTC. The encoded protein is CASSQEIITGSSFDEQFF.

V usage is TRBV20-1 and J usage is TRBJ1-2, with D unresolved. Deletions cut 6 bases from V and 7 bases from J, with 9 bases between. The CDR3 is 10 amino acids. Germline V gene lookup returns CDR1 DFQATT and CDR2 SNEGSKA (reference sequence). The CDR3 DNA reads TGCAGTGCCACGGAGGCTGGCTACACCTTC. Protein product: CSATEAGYTF.